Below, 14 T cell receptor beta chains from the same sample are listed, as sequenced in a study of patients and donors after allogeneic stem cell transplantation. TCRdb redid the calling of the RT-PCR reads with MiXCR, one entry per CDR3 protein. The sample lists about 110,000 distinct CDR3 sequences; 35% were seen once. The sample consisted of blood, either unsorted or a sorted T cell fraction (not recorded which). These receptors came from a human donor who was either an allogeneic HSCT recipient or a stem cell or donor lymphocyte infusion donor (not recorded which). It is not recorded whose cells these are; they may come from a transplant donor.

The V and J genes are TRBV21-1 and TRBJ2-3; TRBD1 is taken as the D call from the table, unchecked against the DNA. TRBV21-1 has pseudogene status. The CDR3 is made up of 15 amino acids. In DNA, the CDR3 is TGTGCCAACAGCAAAAGGGGGACACACACAGATACGCAGTATTTT. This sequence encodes CANSKRGTHTDTQYF.

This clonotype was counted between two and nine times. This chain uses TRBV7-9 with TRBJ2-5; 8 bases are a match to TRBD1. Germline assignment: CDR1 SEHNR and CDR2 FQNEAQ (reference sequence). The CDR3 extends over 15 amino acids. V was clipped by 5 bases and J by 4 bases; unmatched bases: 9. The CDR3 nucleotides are TGTGCCAGCAGCCGAACGGACAGGGCACGAGAGACCCAGTACTTC. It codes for CASSRTDRARETQYF. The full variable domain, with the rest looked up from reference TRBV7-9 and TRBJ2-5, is DTGVSQNPRHKITKRGQNVTFRCDPISEHNRLYWYRQTLGQGPEFLTYFQNEAQLEKSRLLSDRFSAERPKGSFSTLEIQRTEQGDSAMYLCASSRTDRARETQYFGPGTRLLVL.

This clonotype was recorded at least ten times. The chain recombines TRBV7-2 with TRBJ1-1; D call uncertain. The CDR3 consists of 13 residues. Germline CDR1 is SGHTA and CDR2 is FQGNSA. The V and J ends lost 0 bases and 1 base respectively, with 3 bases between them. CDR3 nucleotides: TGTGCCAGCAGCTTAGCTCAGAACACTGAAGCTTTCTTT. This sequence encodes CASSLAQNTEAFF.

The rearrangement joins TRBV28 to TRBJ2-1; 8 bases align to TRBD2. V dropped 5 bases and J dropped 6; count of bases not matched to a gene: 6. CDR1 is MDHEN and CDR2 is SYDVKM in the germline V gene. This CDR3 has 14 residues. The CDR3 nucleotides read TGTGCCAGCAGTCCACTAGCGGAATCCAATGAGCAGTTCTTC. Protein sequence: CASSPLAESNEQFF.

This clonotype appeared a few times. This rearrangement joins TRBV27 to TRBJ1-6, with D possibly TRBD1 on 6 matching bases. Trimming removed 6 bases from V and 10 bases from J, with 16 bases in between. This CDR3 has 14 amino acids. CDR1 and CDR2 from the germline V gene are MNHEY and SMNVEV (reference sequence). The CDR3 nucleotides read TGTGCCAGCAGGACAGGATGGGAAGGGTCACCCCTCCACTTT. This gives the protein CASRTGWEGSPLHF.

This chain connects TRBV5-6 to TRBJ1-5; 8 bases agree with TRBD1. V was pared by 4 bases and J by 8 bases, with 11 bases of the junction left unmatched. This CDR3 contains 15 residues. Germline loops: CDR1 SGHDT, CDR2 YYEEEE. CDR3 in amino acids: CASSLGQGGSKPQHF. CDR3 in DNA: TGTGCCAGCAGCCTAGGACAGGGTGGCAGTAAGCCCCAGCATTTT.

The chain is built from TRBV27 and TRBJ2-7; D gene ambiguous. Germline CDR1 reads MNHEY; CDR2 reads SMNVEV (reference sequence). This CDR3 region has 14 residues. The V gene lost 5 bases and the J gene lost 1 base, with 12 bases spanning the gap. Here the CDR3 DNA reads TGTGCCAGCAGTCACCCCGCCAGGTCCTACGAGCAGTACTTC. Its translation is CASSHPARSYEQYF.

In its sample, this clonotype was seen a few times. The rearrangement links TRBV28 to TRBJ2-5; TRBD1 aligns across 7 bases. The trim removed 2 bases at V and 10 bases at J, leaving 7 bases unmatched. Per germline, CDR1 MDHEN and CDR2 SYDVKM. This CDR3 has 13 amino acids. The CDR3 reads CASSLGTVRDQYF. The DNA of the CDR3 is TGTGCCAGCAGTTTAGGGACAGTCCGGGACCAGTACTTC.

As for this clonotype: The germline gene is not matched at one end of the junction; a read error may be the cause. CDR3 bases: TGTGCCAGCAGCATAGCTTCCTCGGAGGCCAAACGGGCTTTCTTT. As protein: CASSIASSEAKRAFF. The chain combines TRBV7-9 with TRBJ1-1; D is uncertain. Looked up from germline, CDR1 is SEHNR and CDR2 is FQNEAQ (reference sequence). CDR3 size: 15 residues.

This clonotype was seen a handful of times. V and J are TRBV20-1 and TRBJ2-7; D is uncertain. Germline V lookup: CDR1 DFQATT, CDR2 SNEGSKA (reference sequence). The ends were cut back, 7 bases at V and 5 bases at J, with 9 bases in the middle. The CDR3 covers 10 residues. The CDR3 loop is CSGLWDEQYF. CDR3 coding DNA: TGCAGTGGCCTTTGGGACGAGCAGTACTTC.

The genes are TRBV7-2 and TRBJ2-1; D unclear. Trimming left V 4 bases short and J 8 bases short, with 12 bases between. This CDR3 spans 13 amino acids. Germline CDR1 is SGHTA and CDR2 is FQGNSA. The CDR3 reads CASSWVWFYEQFF. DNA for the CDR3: TGTGCCAGCAGCTGGGTTTGGTTCTATGAGCAGTTCTTC.

CDR3 nucleotides: TGTGCCAGCTCACCGACAGTGCTTCCGAGTGGCTACACCTTC. Its protein product is CASSPTVLPSGYTF. V and J are TRBV18 and TRBJ1-2, with D tentatively TRBD1 (5 bases). The V gene lost 3 bases and the J gene lost 7 bases, with 15 bases spanning the gap. The germline CDR1 and CDR2 sequences are KGHSH and LQKENI. The CDR3 has 14 residues.

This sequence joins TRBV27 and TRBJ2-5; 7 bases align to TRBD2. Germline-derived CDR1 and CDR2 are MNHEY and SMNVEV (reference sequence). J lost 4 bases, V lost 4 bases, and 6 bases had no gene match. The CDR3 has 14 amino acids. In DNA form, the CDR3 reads TGTGCCAGCAGTTCGGTAGCGGGCGTAGAGACCCAGTACTTC. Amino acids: CASSSVAGVETQYF.

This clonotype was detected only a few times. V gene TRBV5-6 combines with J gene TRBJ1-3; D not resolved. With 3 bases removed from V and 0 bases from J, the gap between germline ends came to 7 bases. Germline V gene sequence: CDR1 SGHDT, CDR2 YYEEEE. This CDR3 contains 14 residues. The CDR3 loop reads CASSSAFSGNTIYF. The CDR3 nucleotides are TGTGCCAGCAGCTCTGCCTTCTCTGGAAACACCATATATTTT.